What follows are 21 T cell receptor beta chains derived from one specimen sequenced in a study of blood T cell repertoires in COVID-19. Sequencing was performed with immunoSEQ multiplex PCR; in TCRdb, only in-frame clones are kept and a portion is missing. Counted here are about 150,000 clones, roughly 80% occurring once; the ten biggest clones make up 13% to 15%. The sequenced sample consisted of peripheral blood. These receptors came from a man aged 18-30 years with active or convalescent COVID-19.

The CDR3 loop reads CAISDERSSYEQYF. For the CDR3, the DNA is TGTGCCATCAGTGATGAACGGAGCTCCTACGAGCAGTACTTC. The V call is TRBV10-3, the J call TRBJ2-7; D not certain. The V gene lost 3 bases and the J gene lost 0 bases, with 9 bases spanning the gap. Germline-derived CDR1 and CDR2 are ENHRY and SYGVKD. The CDR3 loop spans 14 amino acids.

The chain employs TRBV20-1 and TRBJ2-1; 13 bases align to TRBD2. V was pared by 3 bases and J by 5 bases, with 7 bases of the junction left unmatched. This CDR3 has 16 amino acids. Germline V lookup: CDR1 DFQATT, CDR2 SNEGSKA (reference sequence). CDR3 loop: CSASSRGTSGNNEQFF. In DNA form, the CDR3 reads TGCAGTGCTAGTAGTCGTGGGACTAGCGGGAACAATGAGCAGTTCTTC.

The V call is TRBV5-1, the J call TRBJ1-1; D is unclear. V was shortened by 1 base and J by 1 base, with 11 bases between the two germline ends. The CDR3 is 15 residues long. Germline V lookup: CDR1 SGHRS, CDR2 YFSETQ. CDR3 sequence (DNA): TGCGCCAGCAGCTTGTATTCTCGACAGAACACTGAAGCTTTCTTT. The encoded protein is CASSLYSRQNTEAFF.

The rearrangement uses TRBV3-1 (or the pseudogene TRBV3-2) and TRBJ2-2, with 9 bases aligning to TRBD1. V trimming: 4 bases; J trimming: 1 base; junction bases outside the gene matches: 1. The CDR3 totals 15 residues. The germline gives CDR1 LGHDT, CDR2 YNNKEL (reference sequence). Here the CDR3 DNA reads TGTGCCAGCAGCCCGACAGGGGGGAACACCGGGGAGCTGTTTTTT. Protein sequence: CASSPTGGNTGELFF.

The CDR3 DNA sequence: TGTGCCAGCAACAGCCAGCGGAATGAAAAACTGTTTTTT. It translates to CASNSQRNEKLFF. The chain links TRBV2 to TRBJ1-4; D uncertain. In germline, CDR1 is SNHLY, CDR2 FYNNEI. The V gene lost 7 bases and the J gene lost 5 bases, with 11 bases spanning the gap. The CDR3 totals 13 residues.

The chain recombines TRBV11-2 with TRBJ1-3; 8 bases agree with TRBD1. CDR3 length: 18 amino acids. J gave up 0 bases and V 3 bases, and 10 bases lay outside the gene matches. Germline V CDR1 and CDR2: SGHAT, FQNNGV. For the CDR3, the DNA is TGTGCCAGCAGCTTCCTGGGACAGGCACTATTCTCTGGAAACACCATATATTTT. It specifies CASSFLGQALFSGNTIYF.

The V and J genes are TRBV30 and TRBJ2-6; D remains ambiguous. Looked up from germline, CDR1 is GTSNPN and CDR2 is SVGIG (reference sequence). This CDR3 region has 13 residues. Deletions cut 0 bases from V and 4 bases from J, with 4 bases between. The CDR3 region has the DNA TGTGCCTGGAGTGTCCCGGGGGCCAACGTCCTGACTTTC. The encoded protein is CAWSVPGANVLTF.

This clone is a singleton in its sample. The chain has TRBV19 and TRBJ2-3, with D possibly matching TRBD2 (6 bases). Germline-derived CDR1 and CDR2 are LNHDA and SQIVND (reference sequence). This CDR3 spans 15 amino acids. Trimming pared 6 bases from V and 1 base from J, leaving 14 bases between. CDR3 in DNA: TGTGCCAGTAGAGCTCAGCGGGTGCGCACAGATACGCAGTATTTT. As protein: CASRAQRVRTDTQYF.

The chain recombines TRBV19 with TRBJ2-2, with 7 bases matching TRBD1. The CDR3 is 15 amino acids. V shed 3 bases and J 4 bases; nucleotides not matched to a gene: 5. Germline V gene lookup returns CDR1 LNHDA and CDR2 SQIVND (reference sequence). Here the CDR3 reads CASSMDRWGTGELFF. For the CDR3, the DNA is TGTGCCAGTAGTATGGACAGGTGGGGCACCGGGGAGCTGTTTTTT.

This clone was detected only a few times. The chain has TRBV4-1 and TRBJ2-7; 8 bases agree with TRBD1. Germline V gene sequence: CDR1 MGHRA, CDR2 YSYEKL. V lost 0 bases, J lost 2 bases, and 6 bases stayed unmatched. The CDR3 loop spans 16 amino acids. In DNA, the CDR3 is TGCGCCAGCAGCCAAGAAAGACAGGGGAAGACCTACGAGCAGTACTTC. It yields the protein CASSQERQGKTYEQYF.

A single count supports this clone. The chain combines TRBV18 with TRBJ1-2; D may be TRBD1 (6 bases). There are 15 residues in the CDR3. The germline V gene has CDR1 KGHSH and CDR2 LQKENI. V lost 1 base to trimming and J lost 0 bases, with 9 bases between them. CDR3 sequence (DNA): TGTGCCAGCTCACCACTACAGGGATCTAACTATGGCTACACCTTC. Translating gives CASSPLQGSNYGYTF.

This clone has just one count. The rearrangement links TRBV27 to TRBJ2-2; D perhaps matches TRBD1 (6 bases). The germline V and J ends were trimmed by 4 bases and 1 base, with 13 bases remaining between them. CDR1 is MNHEY, CDR2 SMNVEV, per germline (reference sequence). This CDR3 is built from 16 residues. The CDR3 region is CASSWGTGMNTGELFF. The CDR3 DNA sequence: TGTGCCAGCAGTTGGGGCACAGGGATGAACACCGGGGAGCTGTTTTTT.

This chain connects TRBV5-8 to TRBJ1-1; perhaps TRBD1 as D (5 bases). The germline CDR1 and CDR2 sequences are SGHTS and YDEGEE. Trimming left V 3 bases short and J 4 bases short, with 16 bases between. The CDR3 sequence is 15 residues long. The CDR3 sequence is CASSSGRRSRTEAFF. The CDR3 DNA reads as TGTGCCAGCAGCTCAGGGAGGCGGAGTCGCACTGAAGCTTTCTTT.

This chain uses TRBV7-2 with TRBJ2-1, with 9 bases aligning to TRBD2. This CDR3 comprises 15 residues. J gave up 2 bases and V 3 bases, and 2 bases lay outside the gene matches. Per germline, CDR1 SGHTA and CDR2 FQGNSA. The CDR3 nucleotides read TGTGCCAGCAGCTTTACTAGCGGGCCCTACAATGAGCAGTTCTTC. Translated, it gives CASSFTSGPYNEQFF. The full variable domain, completed using reference TRBV7-2 and TRBJ2-1, is GAGVSQSPSNKVTEKGKDVELRCDPISGHTALYWYRQSLGQGLEFLIYFQGNSAPDKSGLPSDRFSAERTGGSVSTLTIQRTQQEDSAVYLCASSFTSGPYNEQFFGPGTRLTVL.

This chain uses TRBV28 with TRBJ2-3; 9 bases are a match to TRBD2. Germline V CDR1 and CDR2: MDHEN, SYDVKM. The CDR3 is 16 residues long. Trimming cost V 2 bases and J 2 bases; bases outside gene matches: 5. CDR3 sequence reads: CASSLLSGGLTDTQYF. The DNA of the CDR3 is TGTGCCAGCAGTTTACTAAGCGGGGGGCTCACAGATACGCAGTATTTT.

This clone occurred a few times. The rearrangement uses TRBV19 and TRBJ1-6; 9 bases are a match to TRBD1. In germline, CDR1 is LNHDA, CDR2 SQIVND (reference sequence). Losses at the gene ends were 3 bases for V and 0 bases for J; bases not matched to a gene: 3. The CDR3 contains 17 residues. CDR3 in DNA: TGTGCCAGTAGTATCGGACAGGGGAGCTCCTATAATTCACCCCTCCACTTT. Protein product: CASSIGQGSSYNSPLHF.

The rearrangement joins TRBV5-1 to TRBJ2-3; 8 bases are a match to TRBD2. V shed 4 bases and J 3 bases; nucleotides not matched to a gene: 7. Germline CDR1 SGHRS, CDR2 YFSETQ. The CDR3 length is 15 residues. CDR3 in DNA: TGCGCCAGCAGCAATAGCGGGAATCCGACAGATACGCAGTATTTT. Protein product: CASSNSGNPTDTQYF.

V gene TRBV19 combines with J gene TRBJ2-5, with 12 nucleotides matching TRBD1. Germline-derived CDR1 and CDR2 are LNHDA and SQIVND (reference sequence). The CDR3 loop spans 15 amino acids. V trimming: 5 bases; J trimming: 5 bases; junction bases outside the gene matches: 6. The CDR3, as DNA: TGTGCCAGTAGTTCCGGGACAGGGGGCTATGAGACCCAGTACTTC. This encodes CASSSGTGGYETQYF.

The rearrangement uses TRBV27 and TRBJ2-7; 9 nucleotides match TRBD1. J was trimmed by 0 bases and V by 2 bases; bases with no gene match: 5. Germline V lookup: CDR1 MNHEY, CDR2 SMNVEV (reference sequence). This CDR3 comprises 16 residues. The DNA of the CDR3 is TGTGCCAGCAGTTTAGGACAGGGGTCACCCTCCTACGAGCAGTACTTC. As protein: CASSLGQGSPSYEQYF.

The V and J genes are TRBV12-3 or TRBV12-4 and TRBJ1-2; no definite D call. The CDR3 runs to 13 residues. V was shortened by 3 bases and J by 4 bases, with 9 bases between the two germline ends. CDR3 sequence reads: CASSLREAYGYTF. CDR3 sequence (DNA): TGTGCCAGCAGTTTGAGAGAAGCCTATGGCTACACCTTC.

This chain uses TRBV2 with TRBJ2-5; D is possibly TRBD1 (5 bases). The germline V and J ends were trimmed by 8 bases and 2 bases, with 18 bases remaining between them. Germline values: CDR1 SNHLY, CDR2 FYNNEI. The CDR3 has 15 amino acids. The CDR3 coding sequence is TGTGCCAGCGTTTGGGGCGGTTCAGGGCAAGAGACCCAGTACTTC. Its translation is CASVWGGSGQETQYF.